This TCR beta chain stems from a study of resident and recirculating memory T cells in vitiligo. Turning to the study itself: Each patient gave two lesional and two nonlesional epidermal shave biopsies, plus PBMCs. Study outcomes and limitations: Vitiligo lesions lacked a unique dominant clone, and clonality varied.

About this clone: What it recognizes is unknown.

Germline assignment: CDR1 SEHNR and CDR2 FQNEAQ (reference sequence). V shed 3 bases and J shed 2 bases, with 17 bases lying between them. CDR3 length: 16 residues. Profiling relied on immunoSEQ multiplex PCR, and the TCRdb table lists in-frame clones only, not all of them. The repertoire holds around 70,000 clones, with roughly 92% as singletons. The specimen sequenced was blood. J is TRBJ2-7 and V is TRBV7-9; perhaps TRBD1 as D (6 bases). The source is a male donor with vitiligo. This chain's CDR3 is CASSLAGESKPYEQYF. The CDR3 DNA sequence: TGTGCCAGCAGCTTGGCAGGGGAGAGTAAGCCCTACGAGCAGTACTTC.